These 9 T cell receptor beta chains share one sample of origin, sequenced in a study of regulatory T cells in long-lasting Graves disease. The time point was: newly diagnosed GD, antithyroid drugs for less than 3 months. There was RNA extracted from PBMCs, and the TCR library was made from it. To make TCR beta libraries, researchers used iRepertoire HTBI primers and Arm-PCR of CDR3 regions. Via MiXCR, TCRdb re-called the multiplex PCR reads, giving one row per CDR3 protein. Seen here are about 540,000 distinct CDR3 sequences, about 14% observed once, and the top ten hold roughly 10%. This sample was shared with a second study, whose subject was T cells in Graves' hyperthyroidism and ophthalmopathy.

The starting material was peripheral blood mononuclear cells (PBMCs), obtained at new diagnosis, from a patient treated with antithyroid drugs. Every receptor here comes from a man in his thirties or forties with Graves disease.

There are many counts of this clonotype. The chain employs TRBV6-4 and TRBJ2-3; D is perhaps TRBD1 (7 bases). The V gene's germline CDR1 is MRHNA and CDR2 SNTAGT. This CDR3 comprises 16 residues. The V end lost 3 bases, the J end lost 2 bases, and 15 bases lay between the germline ends. The CDR3 protein is CASSEARGVNTDTQYF. In DNA, the CDR3 is TGTGCCAGCAGTGAGGCCAGGGGGGTCAACACAGATACGCAGTATTTT.

This clonotype was seen a handful of times. A junction end diverges from the germline sequence, so it may reflect a read error. The rearrangement links TRBV7-9 to TRBJ2-5; D perhaps matches TRBD1 (6 bases). Germline V lookup: CDR1 SEHNR, CDR2 FQNEAQ (reference sequence). This CDR3 region has 12 residues. The CDR3 nucleotides read TGTGCCAGCAGCCCTCGAACAGGGCCGTGGGGCTTC. Protein sequence: CASSPRTGPWGF.

This clonotype has just a few counts. The chain uses TRBV6-5 and TRBJ2-2; 11 nucleotides match TRBD2. This CDR3 is 16 amino acids long. From germline, CDR1 is MNHEY and CDR2 SVGAGI. Trimming cost V 2 bases and J 7 bases; bases outside gene matches: 6. CDR3 protein: CASSYGLAGVDGELFF. CDR3 DNA sequence: TGTGCCAGCAGTTACGGACTAGCGGGTGTTGACGGGGAGCTGTTTTTT.

This clonotype was observed many times. CDR3 sequence: CASSPERVGELFF. As DNA, the CDR3 is TGTGCCAGCAGCCCCGAACGGGTCGGGGAGCTGTTTTTT. The chain couples TRBV13 to TRBJ2-2, with no clear D. The V and J ends lost 5 bases and 7 bases respectively, with 11 bases between them. CDR3 size: 13 residues. CDR1 PRHDT and CDR2 FYEKMQ come from the germline V gene (reference sequence).

This chain connects TRBV4-2 to TRBJ2-5; a weak D match, TRBD2 (6 bases). Germline lookup yields CDR1 LGHNA and CDR2 YNFKEQ. The CDR3 length is 14 residues. Trimming removed 3 bases from V and 4 bases from J, with 12 bases in between. CDR3 in amino acids: CASSQEGSRETQYF. Here the CDR3 DNA reads TGTGCCAGCAGCCAGGAGGGGTCGAGAGAGACCCAGTACTTC.

The table lists this clonotype with many counts. The chain links TRBV20-1 to TRBJ2-7, with D possibly called TRBD1 or TRBD2 (6 bases each). This CDR3 is built from 15 residues. The germline V and J ends were trimmed by 6 bases and 2 bases, with 20 bases remaining between them. Looked up from germline, CDR1 is DFQATT and CDR2 is SNEGSKA (reference sequence). CDR3: CSAWDSGAGTYEQYF. Written as DNA, the CDR3 is TGCAGTGCCTGGGATTCGGGGGCGGGGACCTACGAGCAGTACTTC.

J is TRBJ2-1 and V is TRBV13, with D possibly matching TRBD2 (6 bases). Germline loops: CDR1 PRHDT, CDR2 FYEKMQ (reference sequence). The CDR3 loop spans 13 amino acids. Trimming left V 2 bases short and J 5 bases short, with 7 bases between. For the CDR3, the DNA is TGTGCCAGCAGCTTATGGGGGGACAATGAGCAGTTCTTC. It translates to CASSLWGDNEQFF.

In this sample, this clonotype turned up a few times. The V and J genes are TRBV15 and TRBJ2-2; TRBD1 agrees at 9 bases. After removal of 10 bases from V and 3 bases from J, the junction contained 12 bases not matched to a gene. This CDR3 is 16 amino acids long. Germline V lookup: CDR1 LNHNV, CDR2 YYDKDF (reference sequence). CDR3 in amino acids: CAIPILQGADTGELFF. CDR3 DNA sequence: TGTGCCATACCTATTTTACAGGGGGCTGACACCGGGGAGCTGTTTTTT.

This clonotype was observed at least ten times. This rearrangement joins TRBV7-8 to TRBJ2-2; weak D call: TRBD1 (5 bases). The CDR3 spans 14 residues. Looked up from germline, CDR1 is SGHVS and CDR2 is FQNEAQ. The ends were cut back, 6 bases at V and 0 bases at J, with 8 bases in the middle. The CDR3 region has the DNA TGTGCCAGCAGTTTGACAGCGAACACCGGGGAGCTGTTTTTT. Protein product: CASSLTANTGELFF.